This T cell receptor beta chain derives from a study of cytomegalovirus exposure and HLA in healthy donors. Study-wide context: The same platform used for the roughly 610 first-cohort repertoires was also used for the approximately 120 validation repertoires, as a later analysis reported. General observations from the study: Among TCR beta chains, those listed as cytomegalovirus-associated numbered approximately 150.

Clones were read by immunoSEQ multiplex PCR, and TCRdb kept only the in-frame ones, dropping some. Of under 200,000 clones in the sample, roughly 91% were seen once. For this clone: Its antigen remains unknown.

The sequence derives from a young man in good health and CMV-seropositive. Source material: PBMCs.

CDR3 nucleotides: TGTGCCACCAGGGTAGAGTCTGGGGCCAACGTCCTGACTTTC. Its translation: CATRVESGANVLTF. The chain combines TRBV28 with TRBJ2-6, with D possibly matching TRBD1 (5 bases). The CDR3 spans 14 residues. The V gene lost 10 bases and the J gene lost 1 base, with 11 bases spanning the gap. Looked up from germline, CDR1 is MDHEN and CDR2 is SYDVKM.